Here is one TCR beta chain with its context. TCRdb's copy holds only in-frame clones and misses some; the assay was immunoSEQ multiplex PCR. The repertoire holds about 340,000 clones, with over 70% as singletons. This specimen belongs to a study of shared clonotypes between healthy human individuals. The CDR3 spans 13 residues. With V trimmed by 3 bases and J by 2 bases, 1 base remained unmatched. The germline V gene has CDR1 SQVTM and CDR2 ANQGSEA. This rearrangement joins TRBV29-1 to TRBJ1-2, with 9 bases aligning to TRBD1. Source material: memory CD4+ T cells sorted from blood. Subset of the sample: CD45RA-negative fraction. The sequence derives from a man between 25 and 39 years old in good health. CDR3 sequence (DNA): TGCAGCGTTGACGACAGGGGGAACTATGGCTACACCTTC. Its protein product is CSVDDRGNYGYTF.